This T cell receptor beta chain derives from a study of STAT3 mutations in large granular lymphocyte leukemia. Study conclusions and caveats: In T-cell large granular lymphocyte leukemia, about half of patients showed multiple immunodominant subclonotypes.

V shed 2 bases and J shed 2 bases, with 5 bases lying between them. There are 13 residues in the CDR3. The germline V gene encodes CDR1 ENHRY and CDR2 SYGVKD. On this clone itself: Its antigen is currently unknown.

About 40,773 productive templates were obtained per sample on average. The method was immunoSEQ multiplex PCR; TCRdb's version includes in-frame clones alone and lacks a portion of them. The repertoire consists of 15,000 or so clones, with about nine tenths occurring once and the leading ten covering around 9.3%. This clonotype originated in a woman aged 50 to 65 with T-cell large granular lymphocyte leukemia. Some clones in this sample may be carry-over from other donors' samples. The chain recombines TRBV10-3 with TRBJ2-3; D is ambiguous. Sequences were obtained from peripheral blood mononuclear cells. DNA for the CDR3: TGTGCCATCAGTGAGCGGCCCACAGATACGCAGTATTTT. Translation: CAISERPTDTQYF.